A single sample is the source of the 20 T cell receptor beta chains below, sequenced in a study of T cells in Graves' hyperthyroidism and ophthalmopathy. Researchers amplified the TCR beta CDR3 regions from RNA transcripts. HTBI primers drove first-round RT-PCR of the TCR CDR3. TCRdb reprocessed the multiplex PCR reads via MiXCR and lists one record per CDR3 protein. The data hold 600,000 to 700,000 distinct CDR3 sequences, with under 15% observed a single time. Sequenced sample: blood. These receptor sequences come from a woman aged 40 to 55 with Graves' ophthalmopathy.

J is TRBJ1-5 and V is TRBV18; possibly TRBD1 for D (5 bases). The ends were cut back, 4 bases at V and 11 bases at J, with 21 bases in the middle. CDR1 and CDR2 (germline): KGHSH, LQKENI. The CDR3 extends over 15 amino acids. Written as DNA, the CDR3 is TGTGCCAGCTCACTAACGGGACCCCCTCGGGAGGCCCAGCATTTT. Its translation is CASSLTGPPREAQHF.

In its sample, this clonotype was seen many times. This chain uses TRBV30 with TRBJ1-2, with D unresolved. This CDR3 spans 12 amino acids. CDR1 and CDR2 (germline): GTSNPN, SVGIG (reference sequence). V gave up 0 bases and J gave up 6 bases, with 8 bases separating them. The CDR3 DNA is TGTGCCTGGAGTGTAGTTTTGAATGGCTACACCTTC. Its translation: CAWSVVLNGYTF.

This clonotype has a count of ten or more. V gene TRBV28 combines with J gene TRBJ2-5; D is tentatively TRBD1 or TRBD2 (5 bases each). Looked up from germline, CDR1 is MDHEN and CDR2 is SYDVKM. The V end was cut by 2 bases, the J end by 5 bases, with 15 bases between. The CDR3 loop spans 15 amino acids. The CDR3 DNA sequence: TGTGCCAGCAGTTTAGCCCCCGGGGCTAGGGAGACCCAGTACTTC. Translating gives CASSLAPGARETQYF.

V gene TRBV5-5 combines with J gene TRBJ2-7, with a tentative D call TRBD2 (5 bases). The V gene's germline CDR1 is SGHKS and CDR2 YYEKEE (reference sequence). The V end lost 4 bases, the J end lost 2 bases, and 13 bases lay between the germline ends. The CDR3 runs 14 residues. DNA of the CDR3: TGTGCCAGCAGCCTAGACTATGCCACCTACGAGCAGTACTTC. It specifies CASSLDYATYEQYF.

This clonotype has at least ten counts. The J gene is TRBJ2-7, the V gene TRBV14, with TRBD2 matching 12 bases. This CDR3 region has 14 residues. Germline CDR1 and CDR2: SGHDN and FVKESK. Losses at the gene ends were 6 bases for V and 9 bases for J; bases not matched to a gene: 9. CDR3 loop: CASSTSGRSALQYF. The CDR3 DNA reads as TGTGCCAGCAGTACTAGCGGGAGGTCCGCGTTGCAGTACTTC.

This clonotype was counted at least ten times. The chain's CDR3 is CASSIMSGGSYEQYF. As DNA, the CDR3 is TGTGCCAGTAGTATAATGTCAGGAGGCTCCTACGAGCAGTACTTC. The chain links TRBV19 to TRBJ2-7; TRBD2 might be the D (5 bases). Germline CDR1 is LNHDA and CDR2 is SQIVND (reference sequence). The CDR3 length is 15 residues. The germline V and J ends were trimmed by 2 bases and 0 bases, with 11 bases remaining between them.

The sample holds many counts of this clonotype. This sequence joins TRBV6-2 or TRBV6-3 and TRBJ1-5; D perhaps matches TRBD1 (6 bases). The CDR3 runs 16 residues. Trimming pared 2 bases from V and 2 bases from J, leaving 13 bases between. Germline values: CDR1 MNHEY, CDR2 SVGEGT. The CDR3 coding sequence is TGTGCCAGCAGTTACCACAGGGATGGGGGCAATCAGCCCCAGCATTTT. Its protein product is CASSYHRDGGNQPQHF.

This clonotype has at least ten counts. This rearrangement joins TRBV27 to TRBJ2-2, with D hard to call. Trimming cost V 3 bases and J 3 bases, with 5 bases left between them. Germline CDR1 and CDR2: MNHEY and SMNVEV (reference sequence). This CDR3 is 13 amino acids long. The CDR3 protein is CASSLLHTGELFF. The CDR3 DNA sequence: TGTGCCAGCAGTTTGCTTCACACCGGGGAGCTGTTTTTT.

This clonotype was seen only a few times. V usage is TRBV2 and J usage is TRBJ2-7, with D perhaps matching TRBD1 (5 bases). This CDR3 region has 15 residues. The V gene's germline CDR1 is SNHLY and CDR2 FYNNEI. The ends were cut back, 6 bases at V and 4 bases at J, with 19 bases in the middle. As DNA, the CDR3 is TGTGCCAGCAGCGAACTGTTGGACACGTCTTACGAGCAGTACTTC. The encoded protein is CASSELLDTSYEQYF.

The V gene is TRBV27, the J gene TRBJ2-7; D is possibly TRBD1 (5 bases). The CDR3 has 13 residues. CDR1 MNHEY and CDR2 SMNVEV come from the germline V gene (reference sequence). V lost 8 bases to trimming and J lost 3 bases, with 14 bases between them. The CDR3 DNA sequence: TGTGCCAGCCCTACGAGGACACTCTACGAGCAGTACTTC. Its protein product is CASPTRTLYEQYF.

This clonotype has at least ten counts. This chain links TRBV12-5 with TRBJ1-1; D call uncertain. Germline CDR1 and CDR2: LGHNT and FRNRAP. The CDR3 covers 12 residues. V was pared by 2 bases and J by 6 bases, with 7 bases between. The CDR3 spells CASGLRKSEAFF. CDR3 DNA: TGTGCTAGTGGTTTGCGGAAGTCTGAAGCTTTCTTT.

This clonotype was counted a few times. J is TRBJ1-1 and V is TRBV19, with no clear D. The CDR3 has 13 amino acids. Trimming cost V 4 bases and J 3 bases, with 9 bases left between them. Germline CDR1 reads LNHDA; CDR2 reads SQIVND (reference sequence). The CDR3 region has the DNA TGTGCCAGTAGTAATTCAGTTGACACTGAAGCTTTCTTT. Its protein is CASSNSVDTEAFF. Based on the CDR3 plus reference TRBV19 and TRBJ1-1, the full variable domain is DGGITQSPKYLFRKEGQNVTLSCEQNLNHDAMYWYRQDPGQGLRLIYYSQIVNDFQKGDIAEGYSVSREKKESFPLTVTSAQKNPTAFYLCASSNSVDTEAFFGQGTRLTVV.

This clonotype has a count of ten or more. CDR3 in amino acids: CASSRTGNEQYF. The CDR3 DNA follows: TGTGCCAGCAGCAGGACAGGGAACGAGCAGTACTTC. The rearrangement links TRBV7-9 to TRBJ2-7; 8 bases line up with TRBD1. V was pared by 5 bases and J by 5 bases, with 2 bases of the junction left unmatched. Germline V CDR1 and CDR2: SEHNR, FQNEAQ (reference sequence). The CDR3 runs 12 residues.

This clonotype was seen a few times. The chain employs TRBV5-8 and TRBJ2-6, with a tentative D call TRBD1 (6 bases). V was pared by 4 bases and J by 4 bases, with 15 bases between. This CDR3 is 16 amino acids long. The germline gives CDR1 SGHTS, CDR2 YDEGEE. CDR3 amino acids: CASSTTGSAGANVLTF. CDR3 DNA: TGTGCCAGCAGCACGACAGGAAGCGCCGGGGCCAACGTCCTGACTTTC.

This clonotype has just a few counts. The chain uses TRBV11-2 and TRBJ2-2; maybe TRBD2 (5 bases). CDR3 length: 18 residues. Germline V gives CDR1 SGHAT, CDR2 FQNNGV. The ends were cut back, 1 base at V and 0 bases at J, with 15 bases in the middle. The CDR3 loop reads CASSLVPGEAANTGELFF. CDR3 sequence (DNA): TGTGCCAGCAGCTTAGTTCCCGGGGAAGCAGCGAACACCGGGGAGCTGTTTTTT.

This clonotype was seen repeatedly, ten times or more. The CDR3 loop is CASTSQGTGYEQYF. The CDR3 bases are TGTGCCAGCACGTCGCAGGGAACCGGATACGAGCAGTACTTC. The chain links TRBV28 to TRBJ2-7; tentatively, D is TRBD1 (5 bases). The germline V gene encodes CDR1 MDHEN and CDR2 SYDVKM. V was cut by 7 bases and J by 4 bases, with 17 bases left in between. The CDR3 extends over 14 amino acids.

This clonotype was detected a few times. V gene TRBV5-1 combines with J gene TRBJ2-7; 7 nucleotides agree with TRBD1. V trimming: 5 bases; J trimming: 3 bases; junction bases outside the gene matches: 11. The CDR3 covers 15 residues. Germline V CDR1 and CDR2: SGHRS, YFSETQ. The CDR3 sequence is CASSSYRDRYYEQYF. In DNA, the CDR3 is TGCGCCAGCAGTTCGTACCGGGACAGATACTACGAGCAGTACTTC.

In its sample, this clonotype was seen many times. The chain joins TRBV27 to TRBJ1-2; 9 positions match TRBD1. The CDR3 is 15 residues long. The germline CDR1 and CDR2 sequences are MNHEY and SMNVEV (reference sequence). V gave up 4 bases and J gave up 4 bases; unmatched junction bases: 7. CDR3 DNA: TGTGCCAGCAGTTCCCGGGACAGGGCGGCCTATGGCTACACCTTC. Protein: CASSSRDRAAYGYTF.

This chain joins TRBV4-1 and TRBJ2-7; D remains unclear. Germline CDR1 MGHRA, CDR2 YSYEKL. The CDR3 spans 16 residues. The V end was cut by 1 base, the J end by 2 bases, with 15 bases between. CDR3 DNA: TGCGCCAGCAGCCAAGGGATTGGCAGGCCGCCCTACGAGCAGTACTTC. Protein sequence: CASSQGIGRPPYEQYF.

This clonotype has only a few counts. The chain combines TRBV7-9 with TRBJ1-5; D is ambiguous. Germline values: CDR1 SEHNR, CDR2 FQNEAQ (reference sequence). CDR3 length equals 15 residues. Trimming took off 7 bases at V and 0 bases at J, with 13 bases between the two ends. The CDR3 region is CASTQRGGSNQPQHF. The DNA for the CDR3 is TGTGCCAGCACCCAGCGTGGTGGTAGCAATCAGCCCCAGCATTTT.